This TCR beta chain was identified in a study of blood T cell repertoires in COVID-19. Overall study: Sources were T cells, B-cell-depleted T cells, or PBMCs; the material itself was cDNA or gDNA.

Sequencing was performed with immunoSEQ multiplex PCR; in TCRdb, only in-frame clones are kept and a portion is missing. The sample holds tens of thousands of clones, more than 70% seen once. The CDR3 is 13 amino acids. Per germline, CDR1 SGHNT and CDR2 YYREEE (reference sequence). V was cut by 3 bases and J by 5 bases, with 12 bases left in between. The receptor's source is a human donor in a cohort sampled during active COVID-19. The chain uses TRBV5-4 and TRBJ2-7, with TRBD1 as a possible D gene (6 bases). Sequenced input: peripheral blood. CDR3 sequence: CASSSQGQNEQYF. The CDR3 DNA reads as TGTGCCAGCAGCTCACAGGGTCAGAACGAGCAGTACTTC.